Following are 26 T cell receptor beta chains from one sample sequenced in a study of cytomegalovirus exposure and HLA in healthy donors. The PCR had 60 Vbeta and 13 Jbeta primers. TCRdb's copy holds only in-frame clones and misses some; the assay was immunoSEQ multiplex PCR. The sample records 200,000 to 250,000 clones, over 60% being singletons. The sequenced sample was PBMCs. These receptors came from a man between 18 and 29 years old in good health and CMV-seronegative.

The rearrangement joins TRBV7-9 to TRBJ2-3; the match to TRBD2 covers 9 bases. Germline V gene lookup returns CDR1 SEHNR and CDR2 FQNEAQ (reference sequence). This CDR3 region has 16 residues. Trimming cost V 4 bases and J 3 bases; bases outside gene matches: 8. In DNA form, the CDR3 reads TGTGCCAGCAGCTCCGGGACTAGCAGTAGGACAGATACGCAGTATTTT. This sequence encodes CASSSGTSSRTDTQYF.

This clone showed up just a few times. V and J are TRBV27 and TRBJ1-1; TRBD1 matches 7 bases. The CDR3 is made up of 14 amino acids. Germline V gene data show CDR1 as MNHEY and CDR2 as SMNVEV (reference sequence). V gave up 6 bases and J gave up 4 bases; unmatched junction bases: 8. The CDR3 DNA sequence: TGTGCCAGCAGGGGGAACAGGGGATCCACTGAAGCTTTCTTT. It codes for CASRGNRGSTEAFF.

The CDR3, as DNA: TGTGCCAGCAGCCCGATGACAGCGAACACCGGGGAGCTGTTTTTT. Translated: CASSPMTANTGELFF. The chain joins TRBV7-3 to TRBJ2-2, with a weak D call TRBD1 (5 bases). The CDR3 consists of 15 residues. Trimming took off 5 bases at V and 0 bases at J, with 10 bases between the two ends. The germline CDR1 and CDR2 sequences are SGHTA and FQGTGA.

This rearrangement joins TRBV6-1 to TRBJ2-7; D might be TRBD1 (6 bases). Per the germline V gene, CDR1 is MNHNS and CDR2 is SASEGT. Trimming cost V 5 bases and J 6 bases, with 14 bases left between them. The length of the CDR3 is 13 residues. The CDR3 DNA is TGTGCCAGCAGTTCCACAGGGTTCGGCGAGCAGTACTTC. Its protein is CASSSTGFGEQYF.

This clone came up once. The rearrangement links TRBV5-4 to TRBJ2-5; 10 positions agree with TRBD2. The closer fit of TRBJ2-7 to the DNA end suggests the J call may be wrong. This CDR3 has 15 residues. Germline CDR1 is SGHNT and CDR2 is YYREEE (reference sequence). CDR3 DNA: TGTGCCAGCAGCTCGGGACTAGCGCTAGCCTACGAGCAGTACTTC. Encoded protein: CASSSGLALAYEQYF.

This clone was detected a few times. J is TRBJ1-2 and V is TRBV6-1; 8 bases agree with TRBD1. Looked up from germline, CDR1 is MNHNS and CDR2 is SASEGT. Germline trimming cut 3 bases from V and 4 bases from J; bases unmatched to any gene: 10. The CDR3 is made up of 16 amino acids. The CDR3 loop reads CASSDLGTGWPYGYTF. The DNA of the CDR3 is TGTGCCAGCAGTGACCTTGGGACAGGTTGGCCCTATGGCTACACCTTC.

This clone was counted once. The genes are TRBV7-3 and TRBJ1-2; 8 bases match TRBD1. With 3 bases clipped from V and 8 bases from J, the junction kept 11 bases outside the gene matches. The germline V gene encodes CDR1 SGHTA and CDR2 FQGTGA. The CDR3 spans 15 residues. CDR3 loop: CASSLGQARIYGYTF. As DNA, the CDR3 is TGTGCCAGCAGCTTGGGACAGGCACGGATCTACGGCTACACCTTC.

This clone was recorded only once. Additional DNA sequences in this sample encode the identical CDR3. This chain uses TRBV5-1 with TRBJ2-2; D is undetermined. This CDR3 has 12 amino acids. V lost 2 bases to trimming and J lost 8 bases, with 7 bases between them. Germline V gives CDR1 SGHRS, CDR2 YFSETQ. Here the CDR3 DNA reads TGCGCCAGCAGCTTAGGCGGTGGGGAGCTGTTTTTT. It codes for CASSLGGGELFF.

The chain uses TRBV6-5 and TRBJ1-4; a possible D gene is TRBD1 (6 bases). V was trimmed by 5 bases and J by 5 bases, leaving 9 bases between them. This CDR3 region has 13 residues. The V gene's germline CDR1 is MNHEY and CDR2 SVGAGI. The DNA for the CDR3 is TGTGCCAGCAGTCGACAGGAGAATGAAAAACTGTTTTTT. Translating gives CASSRQENEKLFF.

Notes on this clone: This sample includes further DNA sequences coding for the same CDR3. V and J are TRBV6-5 and TRBJ2-3; D may be TRBD1 (6 bases). Deletions cut 6 bases from V and 1 base from J, with 14 bases between. The germline V gene encodes CDR1 MNHEY and CDR2 SVGAGI. The CDR3 spans 15 residues. The chain's CDR3 is CASSLQGWGTDTQYF. Here the CDR3 DNA reads TGTGCCAGCAGCTTACAGGGATGGGGCACAGATACGCAGTATTTT.

The chain recombines TRBV4-1 with TRBJ2-3; 13 positions match TRBD2. V lost 2 bases and J lost 7; bases outside the gene matches: 9. Germline V gene sequence: CDR1 MGHRA, CDR2 YSYEKL. CDR3 length: 17 residues. CDR3 DNA sequence: TGCGCCAGCAGCCAATCCGGGACTAGCGGGAATACGAATACGCAGTATTTT. Protein sequence: CASSQSGTSGNTNTQYF.

The chain employs TRBV28 and TRBJ2-5; 8 bases fit TRBD1. The germline V gene has CDR1 MDHEN and CDR2 SYDVKM. V lost 5 bases and J lost 2; bases outside the gene matches: 7. CDR3 length equals 15 residues. DNA for the CDR3: TGTGCCAGCAGTACAGGGGGTTTAACGCAAGAGACCCAGTACTTC. Translation gives CASSTGGLTQETQYF.

This clone was counted a few times. The rearrangement uses TRBV27 and TRBJ1-4; 8 nucleotides agree with TRBD1. CDR1 is MNHEY, CDR2 SMNVEV, per germline (reference sequence). The CDR3 has 17 residues. The J segment lost 8 bases and the V segment lost 5 bases, leaving 16 bases of the junction unmatched. The CDR3 coding sequence is TGTGCCAGCAGTCCCCTCGGACAGGGAAGGGGGGACGAAAAACTGTTTTTT. Translating it yields CASSPLGQGRGDEKLFF.

The CDR3 spells CASSLGGGAETQYF. CDR3 nucleotides: TGTGCCAGCAGCTTGGGGGGGGGCGCGGAGACCCAGTACTTC. The chain is built from TRBV5-4 and TRBJ2-5; tentative D call: TRBD2 (7 bases). CDR1 and CDR2 (germline): SGHNT, YYREEE (reference sequence). Trimming left V 0 bases short and J 5 bases short, with 11 bases between. The CDR3 has 14 amino acids.

This chain uses TRBV6-6 with TRBJ1-2; D gene unclear. The V gene lost 6 bases and the J gene lost 7 bases, with 12 bases spanning the gap. CDR3 size: 12 residues. The germline V gene has CDR1 MNHNY and CDR2 SVGAGI (reference sequence). CDR3 in amino acids: CASREGWGGYTF. CDR3 coding DNA: TGTGCCAGCAGGGAGGGTTGGGGTGGCTACACCTTC.

J is TRBJ1-2 and V is TRBV9; D might be TRBD1 (6 bases). This CDR3 has 16 amino acids. Germline values: CDR1 SGDLS, CDR2 YYNGEE. V gave up 0 bases and J gave up 3 bases, with 15 bases separating them. CDR3 protein: CASSVGGGPTDYGYTF. CDR3 bases: TGTGCCAGCAGCGTAGGGGGGGGCCCAACTGACTATGGCTACACCTTC.

The CDR3 DNA reads TGTGCCAGCAGCTTGGTCGGACAGAACACTGAAGCTTTCTTT. Translation gives CASSLVGQNTEAFF. The chain combines TRBV5-5 with TRBJ1-1; D may be TRBD1 (5 bases). V was clipped by 0 bases and J by 1 base, with 7 bases between them. The CDR3 spans 14 residues. The germline V gene has CDR1 SGHKS and CDR2 YYEKEE (reference sequence).

This chain joins TRBV6-1 and TRBJ1-2; maybe TRBD1 (5 bases). Trimming took 6 bases from V and 2 from J, leaving 10 bases between them. The germline CDR1 and CDR2 sequences are MNHNS and SASEGT. CDR3 length: 13 residues. In nucleotides, the CDR3 is TGTGCCAGCAGACTTCGGGGGAACTATGGCTACACCTTC. It yields the protein CASRLRGNYGYTF.

In the case of this clone: The junction does not match germline at one end; this may be a read error. This rearrangement joins TRBV5-4 to TRBJ2-7; 7 bases agree with TRBD1. CDR3 length equals 14 residues. From germline, CDR1 is SGHNT and CDR2 YYREEE (reference sequence). The DNA for the CDR3 is TGTTCCAGCAGCTTAAATACAGGGGCCTACGAGCAGTACTTC. This encodes CSSSLNTGAYEQYF.

The chain is built from TRBV5-4 and TRBJ2-7; 10 bases line up with TRBD2. The CDR3 contains 13 residues. The V gene's germline CDR1 is SGHNT and CDR2 YYREEE (reference sequence). V shed 4 bases, J shed 4 bases, and the junction held 2 bases outside the gene matches. CDR3 in amino acids: CASSAGLAYEQYF. The CDR3 coding sequence is TGTGCCAGCAGCGCGGGACTAGCGTACGAGCAGTACTTC. Full variable domain (outside the CDR3, taken from reference TRBV5-4 and TRBJ2-7): ETGVTQSPTHLIKTRGQQVTLRCSSQSGHNTVSWYQQALGQGPQFIFQYYREEENGRGNFPPRFSGLQFPNYSSELNVNALELDDSALYLCASSAGLAYEQYFGPGTRLTVT.

This chain uses TRBV28 with TRBJ2-1, with 8 positions matching TRBD1. The ends lost 3 bases at V and 8 bases at J; junction bases unmatched: 3. This CDR3 is 13 amino acids long. Germline V gene lookup returns CDR1 MDHEN and CDR2 SYDVKM. CDR3: CASSFGTGDEQFF. CDR3 sequence (DNA): TGTGCCAGCAGTTTTGGGACAGGTGATGAGCAGTTCTTC.

This clone was counted only a few times. V and J are TRBV5-6 and TRBJ2-7, with 9 nucleotides matching TRBD1. Trimming took 4 bases from V and 6 from J; bases not matched to a gene: 8. The CDR3 length is 14 residues. Germline V gives CDR1 SGHDT, CDR2 YYEEEE. CDR3 coding DNA: TGTGCCAGCAGCACCGGGACAGGGATCGGCGAGCAGTACTTC. This codes for CASSTGTGIGEQYF.

The rearrangement links TRBV4-1 to TRBJ1-1, with a tentative D call TRBD1 (5 bases). The CDR3 has 14 residues. V was pared by 4 bases and J by 7 bases, with 16 bases between. Germline V gives CDR1 MGHRA, CDR2 YSYEKL. CDR3 loop: CASSLRNSGGEAFF. In DNA form, the CDR3 reads TGCGCCAGCAGCCTTCGTAATTCCGGGGGTGAAGCTTTCTTT.

The table lists this clone with a few counts. The DNA of the CDR3 is TGTGCCAGCACAACAGGTTATGAGCAGTTCTTC. This gives the protein CASTTGYEQFF. The rearrangement uses TRBV25-1 and TRBJ2-1, with D maybe TRBD1 (5 bases). Trimming cost V 7 bases and J 8 bases, with 9 bases left between them. The germline V gene has CDR1 MGHDK and CDR2 SYGVNS. The CDR3 spans 11 residues.

The chain links TRBV7-2 to TRBJ1-2; D is uncertain. Trimming left V 6 bases short and J 8 bases short, with 22 bases between. The CDR3 has 15 residues. Per germline, CDR1 SGHTA and CDR2 FQGNSA. The CDR3 sequence: CASRSGRAGSGGYTF. CDR3 coding DNA: TGTGCCAGCAGGTCCGGTCGGGCAGGATCGGGGGGCTACACCTTC.

This clone was found a few times. V usage is TRBV19 and J usage is TRBJ2-1; 10 bases are a match to TRBD2. The CDR3 has 15 amino acids. V gave up 2 bases and J gave up 7 bases; unmatched junction bases: 5. Per the germline V gene, CDR1 is LNHDA and CDR2 is SQIVND (reference sequence). The CDR3 nucleotides are TGTGCCAGTAGTATATTCGGACTAGCGGTAAATGAGCAGTTCTTC. Protein sequence: CASSIFGLAVNEQFF.